This T cell receptor beta chain was captured in a study of identical twins. Overall study findings and caveats: Fewer insertions marked abundant cord blood beta clonotypes; young adult naive trended weakly, memory not at all. It was cross-sectional statistical analysis, not following the same donors, that the conclusions relied on.

Per the germline V gene, CDR1 is MNHNS and CDR2 is SASEGT. This CDR3 is built from 14 residues. The trim removed 7 bases at V and 8 bases at J, leaving 11 bases unmatched. Concerning this clonotype itself: What it binds is unknown.

Only healthy Caucasians were included as donors. Template switching added a universal primer site; cDNA carried unique molecular identifiers. TCRdb called the 5' RACE reads again in MiXCR, with one record for every CDR3 protein. Found here are about 100,000 distinct CDR3 sequences, under 6.5% of them singletons; the top ten hold approximately 12%. The source of this sequence is a woman between 45 and 60 years old in good health. The chain carries TRBV6-1 and TRBJ2-3; 8 nucleotides agree with TRBD2. Input material: memory T cells sorted from blood. The DNA of the CDR3 is TGTGCCAGCACCCCGGGAGGGAATTCTGTTACGCAGTATTTT. This encodes CASTPGGNSVTQYF.